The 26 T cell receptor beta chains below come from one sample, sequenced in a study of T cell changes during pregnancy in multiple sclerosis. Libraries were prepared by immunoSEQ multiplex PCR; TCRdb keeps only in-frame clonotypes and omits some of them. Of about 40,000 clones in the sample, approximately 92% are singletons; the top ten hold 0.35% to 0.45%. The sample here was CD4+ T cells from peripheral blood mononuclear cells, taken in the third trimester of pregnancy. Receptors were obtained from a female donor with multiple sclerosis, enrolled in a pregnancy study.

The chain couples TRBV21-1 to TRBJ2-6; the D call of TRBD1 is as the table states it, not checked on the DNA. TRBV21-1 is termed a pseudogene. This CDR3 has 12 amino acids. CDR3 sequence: CARGLGVCVLTF. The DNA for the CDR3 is TGTGCCAGAGGATTAGGGGTTTGCGTCCTGACTTTC.

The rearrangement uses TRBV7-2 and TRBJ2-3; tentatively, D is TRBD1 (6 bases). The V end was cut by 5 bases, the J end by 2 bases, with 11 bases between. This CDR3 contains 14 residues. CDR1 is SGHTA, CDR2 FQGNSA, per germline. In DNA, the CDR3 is TGTGCCAGCAGCCGAGGGGGACCCACAGATACGCAGTATTTT. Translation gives CASSRGGPTDTQYF.

This CDR3 reads CASSRQSGGDYEQYF. The CDR3 nucleotides read TGTGCCAGCAGCCGCCAAAGCGGGGGAGACTACGAGCAGTACTTC. The chain combines TRBV14 with TRBJ2-7; the match to TRBD2 covers 8 bases. The CDR3 is 15 residues long. V shed 4 bases and J 3 bases; nucleotides not matched to a gene: 8. Germline V CDR1 and CDR2: SGHDN, FVKESK.

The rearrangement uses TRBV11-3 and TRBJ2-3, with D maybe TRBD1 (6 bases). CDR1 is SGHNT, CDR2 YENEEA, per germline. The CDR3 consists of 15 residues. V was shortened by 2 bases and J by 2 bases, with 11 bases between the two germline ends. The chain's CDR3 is CASSLMDSHTDTQYF. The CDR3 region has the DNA TGTGCCAGCAGCTTAATGGACAGCCACACAGATACGCAGTATTTT.

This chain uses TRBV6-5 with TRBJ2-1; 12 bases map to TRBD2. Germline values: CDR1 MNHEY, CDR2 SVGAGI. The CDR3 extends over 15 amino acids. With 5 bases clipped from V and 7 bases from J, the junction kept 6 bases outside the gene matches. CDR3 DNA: TGTGCCAGCAGTCGAACCGGGACTAGCGGGAATGAGCAGTTCTTC. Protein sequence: CASSRTGTSGNEQFF.

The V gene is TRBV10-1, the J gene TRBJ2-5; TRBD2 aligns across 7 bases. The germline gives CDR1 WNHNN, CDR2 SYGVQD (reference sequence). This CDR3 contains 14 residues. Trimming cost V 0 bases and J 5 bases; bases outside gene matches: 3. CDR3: CASSESRGRETQYF. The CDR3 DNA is TGCGCCAGCAGTGAGTCGCGGGGGAGGGAGACCCAGTACTTC.

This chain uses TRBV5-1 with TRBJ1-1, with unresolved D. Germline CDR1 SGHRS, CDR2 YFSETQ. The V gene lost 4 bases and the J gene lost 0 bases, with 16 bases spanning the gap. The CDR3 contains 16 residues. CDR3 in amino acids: CASSLNAELLNTEAFF. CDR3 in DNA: TGCGCCAGCAGCCTGAACGCGGAGCTACTGAACACTGAAGCTTTCTTT.

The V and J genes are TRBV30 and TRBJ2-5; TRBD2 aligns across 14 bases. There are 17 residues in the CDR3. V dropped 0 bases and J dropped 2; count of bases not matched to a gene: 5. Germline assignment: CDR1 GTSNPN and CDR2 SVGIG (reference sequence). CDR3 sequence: CAWSVSRLAGGQETQYF. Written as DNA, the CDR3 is TGTGCCTGGAGTGTATCCCGACTAGCGGGAGGGCAAGAGACCCAGTACTTC.

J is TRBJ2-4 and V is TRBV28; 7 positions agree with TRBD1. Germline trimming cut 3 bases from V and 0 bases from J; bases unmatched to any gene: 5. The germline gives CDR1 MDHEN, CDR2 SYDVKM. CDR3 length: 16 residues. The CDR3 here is CASSLGRGQAKNIQYF. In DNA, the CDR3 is TGTGCCAGCAGTTTGGGTAGGGGGCAAGCCAAAAACATTCAGTACTTC.

DNA of the CDR3: TGTGCCAGCAGTTTACAGGGGGCGCGGACTGAAGCTTTCTTT. Translating it yields CASSLQGARTEAFF. The chain links TRBV2 to TRBJ1-1; 9 bases line up with TRBD1. The CDR3 runs 14 residues. V gave up 5 bases and J gave up 5 bases; unmatched junction bases: 6. CDR1 SNHLY and CDR2 FYNNEI come from the germline V gene. Combining the CDR3 with reference TRBV2 and TRBJ1-1 gives the whole variable domain EPEVTQTPSHQVTQMGQEVILRCVPISNHLYFYWYRQILGQKVEFLVSFYNNEISEKSEIFDDQFSVERPDGSNFTLKIRSTKLEDSAMYFCASSLQGARTEAFFGQGTRLTVV.

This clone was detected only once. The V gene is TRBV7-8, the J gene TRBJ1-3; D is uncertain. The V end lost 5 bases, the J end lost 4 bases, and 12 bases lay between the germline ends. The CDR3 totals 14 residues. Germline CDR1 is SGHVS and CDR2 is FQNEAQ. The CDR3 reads CASSLLDGGNTIYF. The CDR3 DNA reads TGTGCCAGCAGCCTCCTCGACGGGGGAAACACCATATATTTT.

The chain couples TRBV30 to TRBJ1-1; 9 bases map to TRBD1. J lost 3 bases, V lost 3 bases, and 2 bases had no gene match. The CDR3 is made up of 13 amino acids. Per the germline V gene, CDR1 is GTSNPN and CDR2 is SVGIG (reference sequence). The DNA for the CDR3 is TGTGCCTGGAGGAGGGACAGGGACACTGAAGCTTTCTTT. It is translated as CAWRRDRDTEAFF.

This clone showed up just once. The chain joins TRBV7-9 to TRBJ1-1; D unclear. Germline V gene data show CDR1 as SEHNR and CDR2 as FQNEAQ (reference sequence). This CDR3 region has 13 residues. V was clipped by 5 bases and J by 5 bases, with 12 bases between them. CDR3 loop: CASSPPSGTEAFF. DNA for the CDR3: TGTGCCAGCAGCCCCCCGTCCGGGACTGAAGCTTTCTTT.

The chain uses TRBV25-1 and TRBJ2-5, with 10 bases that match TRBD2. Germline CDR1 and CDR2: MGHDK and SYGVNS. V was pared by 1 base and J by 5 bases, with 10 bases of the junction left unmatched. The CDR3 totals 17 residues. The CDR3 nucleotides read TGTGCCAGCAGTGAATGGCAGCGGGAGGGCCGGAGTGAGACCCAGTACTTC. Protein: CASSEWQREGRSETQYF.

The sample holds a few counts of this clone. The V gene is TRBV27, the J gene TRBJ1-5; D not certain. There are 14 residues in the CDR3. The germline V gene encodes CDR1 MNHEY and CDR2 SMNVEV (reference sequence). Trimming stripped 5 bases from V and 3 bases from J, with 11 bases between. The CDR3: CASSARPVNQPQHF. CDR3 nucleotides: TGTGCCAGCAGTGCCCGTCCAGTCAATCAGCCCCAGCATTTT.

CDR3 in amino acids: CASSLQVNPISYNEQFF. In DNA form, the CDR3 reads TGTGCCAGCAGCCTACAGGTCAACCCTATATCCTACAATGAGCAGTTCTTC. This chain uses TRBV5-6 with TRBJ2-1; a weak D match, TRBD1 (5 bases). Trimming took 4 bases from V and 1 from J, leaving 18 bases between them. The CDR3 is made up of 17 amino acids. Germline-derived CDR1 and CDR2 are SGHDT and YYEEEE.

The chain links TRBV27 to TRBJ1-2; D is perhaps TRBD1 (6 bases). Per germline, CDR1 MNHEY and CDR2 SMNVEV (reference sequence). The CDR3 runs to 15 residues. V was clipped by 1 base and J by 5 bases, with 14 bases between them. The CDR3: CASSLFGGDSYGYTF. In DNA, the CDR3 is TGTGCCAGCAGTTTATTTGGGGGCGACTCATATGGCTACACCTTC.

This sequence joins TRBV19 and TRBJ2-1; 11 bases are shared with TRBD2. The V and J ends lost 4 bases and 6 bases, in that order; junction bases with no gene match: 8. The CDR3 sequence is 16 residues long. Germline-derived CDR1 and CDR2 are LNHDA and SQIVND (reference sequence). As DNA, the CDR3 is TGTGCCAGTAGTAAAATGACTAGCGGGAAGAGCAATGAGCAGTTCTTC. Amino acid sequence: CASSKMTSGKSNEQFF.

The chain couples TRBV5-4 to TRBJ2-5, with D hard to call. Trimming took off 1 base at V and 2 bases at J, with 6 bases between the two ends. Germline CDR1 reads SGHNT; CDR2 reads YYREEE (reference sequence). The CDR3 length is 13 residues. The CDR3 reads CASSLTWQETQYF. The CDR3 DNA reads TGTGCCAGCAGCTTGACTTGGCAAGAGACCCAGTACTTC.

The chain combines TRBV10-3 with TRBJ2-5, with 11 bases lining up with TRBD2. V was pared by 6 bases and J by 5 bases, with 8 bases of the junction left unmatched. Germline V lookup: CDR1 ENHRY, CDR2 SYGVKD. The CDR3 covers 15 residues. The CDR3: CAISPSLAGEETQYF. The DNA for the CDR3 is TGTGCCATCAGCCCCTCACTAGCGGGAGAGGAGACCCAGTACTTC.

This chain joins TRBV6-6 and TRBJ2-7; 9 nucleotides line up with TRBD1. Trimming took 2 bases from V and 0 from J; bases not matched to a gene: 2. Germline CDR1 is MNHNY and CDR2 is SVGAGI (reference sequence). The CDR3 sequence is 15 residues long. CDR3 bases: TGTGCCAGCAGTTACCGGGGACAGGGCTCCTACGAGCAGTACTTC. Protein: CASSYRGQGSYEQYF.

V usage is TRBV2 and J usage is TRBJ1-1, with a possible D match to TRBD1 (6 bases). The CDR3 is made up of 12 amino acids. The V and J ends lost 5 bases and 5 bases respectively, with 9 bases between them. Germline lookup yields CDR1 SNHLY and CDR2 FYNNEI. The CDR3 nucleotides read TGTGCCAGCAGTCAACAGGGAACTGAAGCTTTCTTT. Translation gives CASSQQGTEAFF.

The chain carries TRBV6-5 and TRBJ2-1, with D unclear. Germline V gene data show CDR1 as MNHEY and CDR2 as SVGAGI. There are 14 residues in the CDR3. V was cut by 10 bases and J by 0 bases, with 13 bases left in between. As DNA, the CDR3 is TGTGCCACCAAGACTCCAAGCTCCTACAATGAGCAGTTCTTC. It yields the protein CATKTPSSYNEQFF.

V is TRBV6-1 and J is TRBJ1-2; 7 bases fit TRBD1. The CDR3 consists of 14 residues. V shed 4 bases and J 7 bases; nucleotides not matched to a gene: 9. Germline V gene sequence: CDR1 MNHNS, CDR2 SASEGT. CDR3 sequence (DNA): TGTGCCAGCAGTGGCACACAGGGGCTGGGTGGCTACACCTTC. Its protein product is CASSGTQGLGGYTF.

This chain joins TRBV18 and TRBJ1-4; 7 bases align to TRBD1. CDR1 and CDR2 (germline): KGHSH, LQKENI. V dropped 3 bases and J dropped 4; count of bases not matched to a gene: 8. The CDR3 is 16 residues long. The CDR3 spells CASSPITGQRNEKLFF. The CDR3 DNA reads TGTGCCAGCTCACCGATAACGGGACAGCGTAATGAAAAACTGTTTTTT.

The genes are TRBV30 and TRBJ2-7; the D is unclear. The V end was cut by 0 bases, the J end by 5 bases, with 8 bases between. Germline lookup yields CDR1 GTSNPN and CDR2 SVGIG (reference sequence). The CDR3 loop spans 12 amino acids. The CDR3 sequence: CAWSVLRDEQYF. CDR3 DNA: TGTGCCTGGAGTGTACTTCGGGACGAGCAGTACTTC.